Here is one TCR beta chain with its context. Its antigen remains unidentified. Other DNA variants within this sample encode the same CDR3. Assay used: immunoSEQ multiplex PCR; TCRdb lists only in-frame clones, some missing. The repertoire holds over a million clones, with approximately 97% as singletons. The sample belongs to a study of shared clonotypes between healthy human individuals. V shed 0 bases and J shed 3 bases, with 7 bases lying between them. Germline V CDR1 and CDR2: SGHRS, YFSETQ. The CDR3 has 14 residues. A CD45RA+ naive subset and a CD45RA-negative memory subset were split from CD4+ cells. General study points: Shared across several donors were 5% to 6% of the naive CD4 clonotypes. The study drew on few donors, limiting represented genetic and exposure-history diversity.

This rearrangement joins TRBV5-1 to TRBJ2-1, with no clear D. The TCR comes from a man aged 30 to 45 in good health. Sequenced sample: naive CD4+ T cells sorted from blood. Subset reported: CD45RA+ positively selected. The CDR3, as DNA: TGCGCCAGCAGCTTGGTCCCGAGCTACAATGAGCAGTTCTTC. Protein: CASSLVPSYNEQFF.